This TCR beta chain was profiled in a study of breast tumors, draining lymph nodes, adjacent tissues. Concerning this clonotype: Its cognate antigen is unknown.

Samples came from axillary lymph nodes draining the breast cancer. Between the trimmed V and J ends, which lost 5 bases and 7 bases, there was a span of 14 bases. Per germline, CDR1 SEHNR and CDR2 FQNEAQ (reference sequence). CDR3 length: 14 residues. Points from the study as a whole: Most tumor T cells seemingly derive from lymph node, then expand in tumor. Compared with basal-like, luminal-like tumors shared significantly more repertoire with nontumor tissue. Tumors had less TCR diversity than lymph nodes, more than nontumor tissue. Data only fit, rather than demonstrated, lymph node origin of most tumor T cells.

TCRdb re-called the multiplex PCR reads through MiXCR, storing one row per CDR3 protein. The data hold 150,000 to 200,000 distinct CDR3 sequences, with 30% to 35% observed a single time. Sequencing was performed on axillary lymph node tissue. The clonotype originates from a female donor with breast cancer. Some clones in this sample may be carry-over from other donors' samples. The chain links TRBV7-9 to TRBJ1-4; no reliable D call. The CDR3 coding sequence is TGTGCCAGCAGCCCCCCCAACACAATTGAAAAACTGTTTTTT. Protein sequence: CASSPPNTIEKLFF.